The 18 T cell receptor beta chains below all came from one sample that was sequenced in a study of shared clonotypes between healthy human individuals. Profiling relied on immunoSEQ multiplex PCR, and the TCRdb table lists in-frame clones only, not all of them. The sample contains approximately 2,000,000 clones, 90% to 95% of which appear only once. Naive CD8 cells, CD45RO-negative and positively selected for CCR7, excluded terminally differentiated effector memory CD45RA+ cells. What was sequenced was naive CD8+ T cells from PBMCs. The receptors were gathered from a man aged 18 to 30 in good health. Some clones in this sample may be carry-over from other donors' samples.

The genes are TRBV5-1 and TRBJ2-5; TRBD2 agrees at 13 bases. The ends lost 5 bases at V and 5 bases at J; junction bases unmatched: 15. Looked up from germline, CDR1 is SGHRS and CDR2 is YFSETQ. The CDR3 is made up of 18 amino acids. CDR3 DNA: TGCGCCAGCAGTCCCAGTCCCAAACTAGCGGGAGGGGGTGAGACCCAGTACTTC. It encodes CASSPSPKLAGGGETQYF.

The rearrangement uses TRBV5-6 and TRBJ2-1, with 7 bases matching TRBD1. Germline V lookup: CDR1 SGHDT, CDR2 YYEEEE. J gave up 5 bases and V 5 bases, and 4 bases lay outside the gene matches. The CDR3 is made up of 13 amino acids. CDR3 sequence reads: CASRPQGHNEQFF. The CDR3 DNA reads as TGTGCCAGCAGACCACAGGGGCACAATGAGCAGTTCTTC.

The rearrangement links TRBV27 to TRBJ2-3; 10 positions match TRBD2. CDR1 is MNHEY and CDR2 is SMNVEV in the germline V gene (reference sequence). The CDR3 is 17 amino acids. Unmatched junction bases numbered 7, after V lost 2 bases and J lost 2 bases. The CDR3 sequence is CASSLLPLAGATDTQYF. For the CDR3, the DNA is TGTGCCAGCAGTTTACTTCCCCTAGCGGGGGCCACAGATACGCAGTATTTT.

J is TRBJ2-1 and V is TRBV7-2; TRBD2 matches 8 bases. Germline CDR1 SGHTA, CDR2 FQGNSA. This CDR3 is 13 amino acids long. V lost 3 bases, J lost 6 bases, and 1 base stayed unmatched. This CDR3 is CASSFGTSNEQFF. CDR3 nucleotide sequence: TGTGCCAGCAGCTTCGGGACTAGCAATGAGCAGTTCTTC.

The chain has TRBV4-3 and TRBJ1-5; D remains ambiguous. Trimming took 0 bases from V and 9 from J, leaving 18 bases between them. CDR3 length equals 16 residues. Looked up from germline, CDR1 is LGHNA and CDR2 is YSLEER. This CDR3 is CASSQDRIVLGSPQHF. DNA for the CDR3: TGCGCCAGCAGCCAAGATCGGATTGTTTTGGGCTCGCCCCAGCATTTT.

The chain combines TRBV27 with TRBJ2-1; 13 bases fit TRBD2. The germline V gene encodes CDR1 MNHEY and CDR2 SMNVEV (reference sequence). The CDR3 is made up of 16 amino acids. V lost 5 bases, J lost 7 bases, and 8 bases stayed unmatched. CDR3 in DNA: TGTGCCAGCAGTCTCAGACTAGCGGGAGGTAGGAATGAGCAGTTCTTC. Protein: CASSLRLAGGRNEQFF.

The V and J genes are TRBV19 and TRBJ2-3; 12 bases line up with TRBD2. V dropped 7 bases and J dropped 7; count of bases not matched to a gene: 9. CDR1 is LNHDA and CDR2 is SQIVND in the germline V gene (reference sequence). The CDR3 length is 15 residues. The CDR3 loop reads CASTTLAGGRHTQYF. In nucleotides, the CDR3 is TGTGCCAGTACTACACTAGCGGGAGGACGCCATACGCAGTATTTT.

CDR3 in amino acids: CASRTPRLERGNTIYF. The CDR3 DNA follows: TGTGCCAGCAGGACCCCCAGGTTGGAGAGGGGAAACACCATATATTTT. The V gene is TRBV2, the J gene TRBJ1-3, with D hard to call. This CDR3 comprises 16 residues. From germline, CDR1 is SNHLY and CDR2 FYNNEI. Between the trimmed V and J ends, which lost 6 bases and 4 bases, there was a span of 19 bases.

Comment on this clone: In the same sample, other DNA sequences code for this CDR3. This sequence joins TRBV5-1 and TRBJ1-1; D not certain. The CDR3 sequence is 12 residues long. Germline lookup yields CDR1 SGHRS and CDR2 YFSETQ. V was clipped by 0 bases and J by 2 bases, with 2 bases between them. CDR3 sequence reads: CASSLVNTEAFF. The CDR3 DNA reads TGCGCCAGCAGCTTGGTCAACACTGAAGCTTTCTTT.

V is TRBV7-8 and J is TRBJ2-1, with TRBD2 identical over 11 bases. J lost 4 bases, V lost 1 base, and 0 bases had no gene match. Per the germline V gene, CDR1 is SGHVS and CDR2 is FQNEAQ. This CDR3 has 15 amino acids. CDR3 sequence: CASSLGLAGYNEQFF. The DNA for the CDR3 is TGTGCCAGCAGCTTAGGACTAGCGGGGTACAATGAGCAGTTCTTC.

The genes are TRBV7-9 and TRBJ2-2; D could derive from TRBD1 or TRBD2 (5 bases each). Germline CDR1 reads SEHNR; CDR2 reads FQNEAQ (reference sequence). This CDR3 has 17 amino acids. V was clipped by 4 bases and J by 0 bases, with 15 bases between them. In DNA, the CDR3 is TGTGCCAGCAGCTACGCCGGGACGGCTGCGAACACCGGGGAGCTGTTTTTT. The encoded protein is CASSYAGTAANTGELFF.

J is TRBJ2-3 and V is TRBV9, with 9 bases fitting TRBD2. Germline V gene sequence: CDR1 SGDLS, CDR2 YYNGEE. The CDR3 consists of 17 residues. The V segment lost 2 bases and the J segment 2 bases; nucleotides outside the gene matches: 9. Here the CDR3 reads CASSVPRAGGNTDTQYF. In DNA form, the CDR3 reads TGTGCCAGCAGCGTCCCCAGGGCGGGAGGGAACACAGATACGCAGTATTTT. Filled out from reference TRBV9 and TRBJ2-3, the complete variable domain reads DSGVTQTPKHLITATGQRVTLRCSPRSGDLSVYWYQQSLDQGLQFLIQYYNGEERAKGNILERFSAQQFPDLHSELNLSSLELGDSALYFCASSVPRAGGNTDTQYFGPGTRLTVL.

This sequence joins TRBV7-8 and TRBJ2-3; 8 nucleotides match TRBD2. The germline V gene has CDR1 SGHVS and CDR2 FQNEAQ. V trimming: 0 bases; J trimming: 4 bases; junction bases outside the gene matches: 6. CDR3 length equals 16 residues. The CDR3 loop is CASSLARTSLPDTQYF. In DNA form, the CDR3 reads TGTGCCAGCAGCTTAGCTCGGACTAGCTTGCCAGATACGCAGTATTTT. Variable domain in full (rest from reference TRBV7-8 and TRBJ2-3): GAGVSQSPRYKVAKRGQDVALRCDPISGHVSLFWYQQALGQGPEFLTYFQNEAQLDKSGLPSDRFFAERPEGSVSTLKIQRTQQEDSAVYLCASSLARTSLPDTQYFGPGTRLTVL.

The rearrangement uses TRBV14 and TRBJ2-2, with TRBD1 identical over 7 bases. With 5 bases clipped from V and 3 bases from J, the junction kept 6 bases outside the gene matches. CDR3 size: 15 residues. Germline CDR1 reads SGHDN; CDR2 reads FVKESK. The CDR3: CASSIRDSYTGELFF. Here the CDR3 DNA reads TGTGCCAGCAGCATCCGGGACAGTTACACCGGGGAGCTGTTTTTT.

This chain joins TRBV5-1 and TRBJ2-7; D is ambiguous. The CDR3 runs to 16 residues. V was cut by 6 bases and J by 0 bases, with 19 bases left in between. The germline V gene has CDR1 SGHRS and CDR2 YFSETQ. The CDR3 nucleotides are TGCGCCAGCACGGCGGACCAATCCGTAGTCTCCTACGAGCAGTACTTC. Translated, it gives CASTADQSVVSYEQYF.

The V gene is TRBV15, the J gene TRBJ2-2, with 13 nucleotides matching TRBD2. V trimming: 3 bases; J trimming: 0 bases; junction bases outside the gene matches: 1. There are 17 residues in the CDR3. The germline gives CDR1 LNHNV, CDR2 YYDKDF (reference sequence). The CDR3 loop reads CATSRGTSGTNTGELFF. The DNA for the CDR3 is TGTGCCACCAGCAGGGGGACTAGCGGGACGAACACCGGGGAGCTGTTTTTT.

This clone was seen only a few times. V is TRBV27 and J is TRBJ2-2; TRBD2 might be the D (5 bases). Between the trimmed V and J ends, which lost 10 bases and 8 bases, there was a span of 8 bases. Looked up from germline, CDR1 is MNHEY and CDR2 is SMNVEV (reference sequence). There are 10 residues in the CDR3. CDR3 sequence: CATGDGELFF. For the CDR3, the DNA is TGTGCCACCGGGGATGGGGAGCTGTTTTTT.

V gene TRBV5-1 combines with J gene TRBJ2-7, with 9 bases that match TRBD1. J gave up 4 bases and V 0 bases, and 8 bases lay outside the gene matches. Germline V gene sequence: CDR1 SGHRS, CDR2 YFSETQ. This CDR3 comprises 16 residues. CDR3 sequence (DNA): TGCGCCAGCAGCTTGGCCCTAACGGACAGGGGTTACGAGCAGTACTTC. Protein: CASSLALTDRGYEQYF.